This TCR beta chain was sequenced in a study of blood T cell repertoires in COVID-19. Study information: Sites in the United States, Italy and Spain provided acute and convalescent COVID-19 samples. Sample material is recorded as cDNA or gDNA derived from T cells, B-cell-depleted T cells, or PBMCs.

Trimming cost V 0 bases and J 8 bases, with 16 bases left between them. The CDR3 is made up of 15 amino acids. Germline V gene lookup returns CDR1 MGHRA and CDR2 YSYEKL. How the authors handled the data: Scientists estimated how many nucleated cells there were by amplifying reference gene primers. The table came from immunoSEQ multiplex PCR; TCRdb's copy has only in-frame clones and leaves some out. The V and J calls and clone size are taken from that table; D and trimming were inferred from the DNA. The profile shows under 75,000 clones, approximately 79% of them singletons. The source is a woman in her 70s with acute or convalescent COVID-19. Sequencing used peripheral blood. The gene calls are TRBV4-1 and TRBJ1-2, with D perhaps TRBD1 (5 bases). The CDR3 DNA reads as TGCGCCAGCAGCCAAGATTCTCAGGGATTGAGAGGCTACACCTTC. As protein: CASSQDSQGLRGYTF.